A single sample gave rise to the 24 T cell receptor beta chains below, sequenced in a study of blood T cell repertoires in COVID-19. Produced via immunoSEQ multiplex PCR; TCRdb's table is partial and in-frame only. The sample lists about 220,000 clones, roughly 85% seen once, with about 2.4% in the top ten. Sequencing was done on a sample of peripheral blood. Receptors originate from a woman aged 70-85 years with COVID-19, enrolled during active disease.

This chain connects TRBV14 to TRBJ2-7; D is perhaps TRBD2 (6 bases). Trimming cost V 2 bases and J 7 bases, with 15 bases left between them. The germline V gene has CDR1 SGHDN and CDR2 FVKESK. There are 14 residues in the CDR3. The CDR3 is CASSQSGGLREQYF. CDR3 sequence (DNA): TGTGCCAGCAGCCAATCCGGGGGATTGAGGGAGCAGTACTTC.

Details on this clone: The same CDR3 arises from other DNA sequences in this sample as well. The chain recombines TRBV6-5 with TRBJ1-2; 10 nucleotides align to TRBD1. Germline-derived CDR1 and CDR2 are MNHEY and SVGAGI. The CDR3 sequence is 15 residues long. The J segment lost 4 bases and the V segment lost 2 bases, leaving 4 bases of the junction unmatched. The CDR3 protein is CASSYTGQGSYGYTF. CDR3 nucleotide sequence: TGTGCCAGCAGTTACACGGGACAGGGGAGCTATGGCTACACCTTC.

The chain carries TRBV7-3 and TRBJ2-3; a possible D gene is TRBD2 (6 bases). V was shortened by 5 bases and J by 3 bases, with 15 bases between the two germline ends. The CDR3 has 15 amino acids. In germline, CDR1 is SGHTA, CDR2 FQGTGA. CDR3 region: CASSVDGGPTDTQYF. CDR3 nucleotides: TGTGCCAGCAGCGTTGACGGGGGACCGACAGATACGCAGTATTTT.

The rearrangement uses TRBV4-3 and TRBJ2-5; maybe TRBD1 (5 bases). The CDR3 runs 15 residues. Germline assignment: CDR1 LGHNA and CDR2 YSLEER. Trimming cost V 1 base and J 1 base, with 10 bases left between them. The CDR3 bases are TGCGCCAGCAGCCAAGGGTGGGGCAGCCAAGAGACCCAGTACTTC. Translated, it gives CASSQGWGSQETQYF.

This clone was seen a single time. This chain uses TRBV4-3 with TRBJ1-2, with TRBD1 as a possible D gene (6 bases). The CDR3 contains 15 residues. The V and J ends lost 1 base and 8 bases respectively, with 17 bases between them. CDR1 and CDR2 from the germline V gene are LGHNA and YSLEER. The CDR3 DNA sequence: TGCGCCAGCAGCCAAGGGCAGGGGAAATGGGAGGGCTACACCTTC. This codes for CASSQGQGKWEGYTF.

V usage is TRBV29-1 and J usage is TRBJ2-3, with 7 bases fitting TRBD2. Trimming cost V 7 bases and J 1 base; bases outside gene matches: 20. In germline, CDR1 is SQVTM, CDR2 ANQGSEA. The CDR3 runs to 18 residues. CDR3 nucleotide sequence: TGCAGCGCACGGACCCCTTTCAAGCGGGAATGGGGCACAGATACGCAGTATTTT. It is translated as CSARTPFKREWGTDTQYF.

The chain joins TRBV9 to TRBJ2-3, with D perhaps matching TRBD2 (6 bases). The CDR3 length is 18 residues. CDR1 and CDR2 from the germline V gene are SGDLS and YYNGEE. V lost 3 bases and J lost 2, with 22 bases in between. The CDR3 here is CASSEGPAGRDFTDTQYF. The CDR3 DNA reads as TGTGCCAGCAGCGAAGGGCCGGCAGGCCGGGACTTCACAGATACGCAGTATTTT. Looking up the rest from reference TRBV9 and TRBJ2-3 gives the full variable domain: DSGVTQTPKHLITATGQRVTLRCSPRSGDLSVYWYQQSLDQGLQFLIQYYNGEERAKGNILERFSAQQFPDLHSELNLSSLELGDSALYFCASSEGPAGRDFTDTQYFGPGTRLTVL.

The chain has TRBV6-2 or TRBV6-3 and TRBJ2-5; D is ambiguous. V was shortened by 5 bases and J by 5 bases, with 6 bases between the two germline ends. The CDR3 loop spans 11 amino acids. The germline gives CDR1 MNHEY, CDR2 SVGEGT. CDR3 bases: TGTGCCAGCAGTATCCTTGAGACCCAGTACTTC. Protein product: CASSILETQYF.

The chain links TRBV6-5 to TRBJ1-2, with 7 nucleotides matching TRBD1. With 6 bases clipped from V and 5 bases from J, the junction kept 6 bases outside the gene matches. The CDR3 contains 13 residues. The germline V gene has CDR1 MNHEY and CDR2 SVGAGI. This chain's CDR3 is CASRPTGEYGYTF. The CDR3, as DNA: TGTGCCAGCAGACCCACAGGGGAATATGGCTACACCTTC.

This clone has just a few counts. The chain has TRBV3-1 (or the pseudogene TRBV3-2) and TRBJ1-5; a possible D gene is TRBD1 (5 bases). This CDR3 has 16 residues. Germline CDR1 and CDR2: LGHDT and YNNKEL (reference sequence). Deletions cut 0 bases from V and 4 bases from J, with 13 bases between. The CDR3 sequence: CASSQDRPGRNQPQHF. The CDR3, as DNA: TGTGCCAGCAGCCAAGATAGACCAGGGCGGAATCAGCCCCAGCATTTT.

The V gene is TRBV7-2, the J gene TRBJ1-6, with 9 bases aligning to TRBD1. From germline, CDR1 is SGHTA and CDR2 FQGNSA. With V trimmed by 5 bases and J by 6 bases, 5 bases remained unmatched. The CDR3 runs 15 residues. The chain's CDR3 is CASSPSTGGNSPLHF. In DNA, the CDR3 is TGTGCCAGCAGCCCCTCGACAGGGGGTAATTCACCCCTCCACTTT. Combining the CDR3 with reference TRBV7-2 and TRBJ1-6 gives the whole variable domain GAGVSQSPSNKVTEKGKDVELRCDPISGHTALYWYRQSLGQGLEFLIYFQGNSAPDKSGLPSDRFSAERTGGSVSTLTIQRTQQEDSAVYLCASSPSTGGNSPLHFGNGTRLTVT.

The V call is TRBV11-3, the J call TRBJ2-1; D is unclear. Trimming stripped 5 bases from V and 3 bases from J, with 8 bases between. CDR1 and CDR2 from the germline V gene are SGHNT and YENEEA. The CDR3 runs to 13 residues. CDR3 loop: CASSLNFYNEQFF. In DNA, the CDR3 is TGTGCCAGCAGCCTAAACTTCTACAATGAGCAGTTCTTC.

V usage is TRBV5-6 and J usage is TRBJ1-2; perhaps TRBD1 as D (6 bases). The V end was cut by 5 bases, the J end by 1 base, with 24 bases between. This CDR3 comprises 18 residues. CDR1 is SGHDT, CDR2 YYEEEE, per germline. The CDR3 DNA reads TGTGCCAGCAGTTTTAGGGGATTCCGGGACAAAAATAACTATGGCTACACCTTC. Translating gives CASSFRGFRDKNNYGYTF.

This rearrangement joins TRBV19 to TRBJ1-2, with D unresolved. The CDR3 is 13 amino acids. V was pared by 3 bases and J by 3 bases, with 8 bases between. Per germline, CDR1 LNHDA and CDR2 SQIVND (reference sequence). The CDR3 spells CASSIEADYGYTF. CDR3 DNA: TGTGCCAGTAGTATCGAGGCGGACTATGGCTACACCTTC. The whole variable domain, filled in from reference TRBV19 and TRBJ1-2, reads DGGITQSPKYLFRKEGQNVTLSCEQNLNHDAMYWYRQDPGQGLRLIYYSQIVNDFQKGDIAEGYSVSREKKESFPLTVTSAQKNPTAFYLCASSIEADYGYTFGSGTRLTVV.

The chain is built from TRBV29-1 and TRBJ1-2, with 9 bases identical to TRBD1. Trimming cost V 6 bases and J 7 bases; bases outside gene matches: 9. Germline V gene data show CDR1 as SQVTM and CDR2 as ANQGSEA. The CDR3 spans 13 residues. DNA of the CDR3: TGCAGCGTGCCCGGGACAGGGTCCCGTGGCTACACCTTC. Its translation: CSVPGTGSRGYTF.

J is TRBJ1-2 and V is TRBV5-5; 7 nucleotides match TRBD1. Looked up from germline, CDR1 is SGHKS and CDR2 is YYEKEE (reference sequence). This CDR3 has 13 amino acids. V was clipped by 0 bases and J by 8 bases; unmatched bases: 4. CDR3 protein: CASSLDRGGGYTF. In DNA, the CDR3 is TGTGCCAGCAGCTTGGACAGGGGAGGAGGCTACACCTTC.

V usage is TRBV19 and J usage is TRBJ2-7, with a weak D call TRBD1 (5 bases). CDR3 length: 14 amino acids. Germline lookup yields CDR1 LNHDA and CDR2 SQIVND (reference sequence). Trimming took 7 bases from V and 0 from J, leaving 13 bases between them. The chain's CDR3 is CASKRTRDSYEQYF. DNA of the CDR3: TGTGCCAGTAAAAGGACACGTGACTCCTACGAGCAGTACTTC.

The V call is TRBV9, the J call TRBJ2-1; 16 bases align to TRBD2. Germline trimming cut 3 bases from V and 1 base from J; bases unmatched to any gene: 1. The V gene's germline CDR1 is SGDLS and CDR2 YYNGEE. The CDR3 runs to 17 residues. The CDR3 is CASSAGLAGGSYNEQFF. DNA of the CDR3: TGTGCCAGCAGCGCGGGACTAGCGGGAGGGTCCTACAATGAGCAGTTCTTC.

The gene calls are TRBV5-1 and TRBJ2-1, with 9 bases that match TRBD2. Per germline, CDR1 SGHRS and CDR2 YFSETQ. V gave up 0 bases and J gave up 1 base; unmatched junction bases: 2. The CDR3 has 16 residues. Here the CDR3 reads CASSLVLAGSYNEQFF. The CDR3 DNA reads as TGCGCCAGCAGCTTGGTGCTAGCGGGATCCTACAATGAGCAGTTCTTC.

The chain joins TRBV7-2 to TRBJ1-1; perhaps TRBD1 as D (6 bases). Trimming took 0 bases from V and 4 from J, leaving 9 bases between them. The CDR3 totals 14 residues. Germline V gives CDR1 SGHTA, CDR2 FQGNSA. The CDR3, as DNA: TGTGCCAGCAGCTTAGCGCGGGGGCCCACTGAAGCTTTCTTT. It codes for CASSLARGPTEAFF. The full variable domain, rest sourced from reference TRBV7-2 and TRBJ1-1, is GAGVSQSPSNKVTEKGKDVELRCDPISGHTALYWYRQSLGQGLEFLIYFQGNSAPDKSGLPSDRFSAERTGGSVSTLTIQRTQQEDSAVYLCASSLARGPTEAFFGQGTRLTVV.

The CDR3 nucleotides read TGTGCCAGCAGTACGACAGTCAACTATGGCTACACCTTC. Encoded protein: CASSTTVNYGYTF. The rearrangement links TRBV6-2 or TRBV6-3 to TRBJ1-2; perhaps TRBD1 as D (5 bases). CDR3 length: 13 residues. V was cut by 5 bases and J by 2 bases, with 9 bases left in between. Germline assignment: CDR1 MNHEY and CDR2 SVGEGT.

This chain links TRBV9 with TRBJ2-5, with 7 bases matching TRBD1. The CDR3 has 16 residues. Trimming at V came to 0 bases and at J to 5 bases, leaving 10 bases not matched to a gene. CDR1 and CDR2 from the germline V gene are SGDLS and YYNGEE. The CDR3 region is CASSVEDRRPPETQYF. CDR3 in DNA: TGTGCCAGCAGCGTAGAGGACAGGCGACCTCCGGAGACCCAGTACTTC.

The chain carries TRBV3-1 (or the pseudogene TRBV3-2) and TRBJ2-2, with 7 bases lining up with TRBD2. The CDR3 sequence is 15 residues long. The V segment lost 5 bases and the J segment 8 bases; nucleotides outside the gene matches: 11. Germline V CDR1 and CDR2: LGHDT, YNNKEL (reference sequence). CDR3 sequence: CASSSHRDYLGELFF. The CDR3, as DNA: TGTGCCAGCAGCTCGCACCGGGACTATTTGGGGGAGCTGTTTTTT.

The V gene is TRBV7-8, the J gene TRBJ2-1; a weak D match, TRBD2 (6 bases). There are 16 residues in the CDR3. Germline assignment: CDR1 SGHVS and CDR2 FQNEAQ. V lost 3 bases and J 4 bases, leaving 16 bases between the germline ends. CDR3 protein: CASSLGFVGLYNEQFF. CDR3 sequence (DNA): TGTGCCAGCAGCTTGGGGTTCGTCGGACTATACAATGAGCAGTTCTTC.